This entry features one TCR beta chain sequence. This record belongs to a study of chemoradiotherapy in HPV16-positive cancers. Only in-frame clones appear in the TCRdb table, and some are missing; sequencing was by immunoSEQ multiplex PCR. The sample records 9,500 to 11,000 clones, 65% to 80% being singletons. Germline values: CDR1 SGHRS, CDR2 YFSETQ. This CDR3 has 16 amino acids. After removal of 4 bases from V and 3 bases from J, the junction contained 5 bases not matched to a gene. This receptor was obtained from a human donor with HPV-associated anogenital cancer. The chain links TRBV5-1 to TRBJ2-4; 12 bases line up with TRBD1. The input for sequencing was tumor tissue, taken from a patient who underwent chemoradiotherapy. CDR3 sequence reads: CASSPGDRGRKNIQYF. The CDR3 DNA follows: TGCGCCAGCAGCCCAGGGGACAGGGGGCGCAAAAACATTCAGTACTTC.